This T cell receptor (beta chain) comes out of a study of human T cells and chemical hapten exposure. Study as a whole: Minor pooled library volume differences mainly drove per-sample TCR yield variation.

Sequencing started from total RNA isolated from unfractionated whole blood. This clonotype was seen a few times. The library attached unique molecular identifiers to individual cDNA molecules. TCRdb reprocessed the 5' RACE reads via MiXCR and lists one record per CDR3 protein. The sample has under 100,000 distinct CDR3 sequences; approximately 16% are singletons. CDR3 length: 16 residues. Germline V gene sequence: CDR1 MGHRA, CDR2 YSYEKL. The V gene end was trimmed by 0 bases and the J gene end by 8 bases; junction bases not matched to a gene: 6. The J gene is TRBJ1-6, the V gene TRBV4-1, with 8 bases that match TRBD1. This receptor was taken from a female donor in good health. The CDR3 coding sequence is TGCGCCAGCAGCCAAGACAGGACAGGGAGGGATTCACCCCTCCACTTT. The encoded protein is CASSQDRTGRDSPLHF.